The entry that follows covers one T cell receptor beta chain sequence. This record belongs to a study of shared clonotypes between healthy human individuals. Overall study context: The people who gave samples were a couple of women and three men aged 18 to 49. Each donor's CD4 naive and CD4 memory cells filled three plates apiece, CD8 naive two, and CD8 memory one.

All donors qualified as healthy HIV-negative adults and had experienced no recent acute infections or vaccinations. The CDR3 consists of 14 residues. This table comes from immunoSEQ multiplex PCR, and its TCRdb copy is limited to in-frame clones, with some not included. This sample has about 2.3 million clones, with over 85% found just once. Specimen: naive CD4+ T cells from PBMCs. Subset noted: CD45RA+ positively selected. The chain combines TRBV21-1 with TRBJ2-1; the table's D call, TRBD2, was not checked against the DNA. TRBV21-1 counts as a pseudogene. The sequence came from a man younger than 30 in good health. Some clones in this sample may be carry-over from other donors' samples. The CDR3 sequence: CASSKAGGGNEQFF. The CDR3 DNA follows: TGTGCCAGCAGCAAAGCGGGAGGGGGCAATGAGCAGTTCTTC.